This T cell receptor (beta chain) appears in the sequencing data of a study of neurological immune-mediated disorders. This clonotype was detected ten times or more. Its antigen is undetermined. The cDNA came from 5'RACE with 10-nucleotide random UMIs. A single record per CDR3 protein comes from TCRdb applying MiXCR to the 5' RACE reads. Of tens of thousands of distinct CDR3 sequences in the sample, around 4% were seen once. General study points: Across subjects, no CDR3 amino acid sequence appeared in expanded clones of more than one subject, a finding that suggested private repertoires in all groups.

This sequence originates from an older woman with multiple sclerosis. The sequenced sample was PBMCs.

This CDR3 reads CASSSPGVPGELFF. CDR3 DNA: TGTGCCAGCAGCTCCCCAGGGGTCCCCGGGGAGCTGTTTTTT. The chain has TRBV7-2 and TRBJ2-2, with a possible D match to TRBD1 (6 bases). This CDR3 comprises 14 residues. Trimming stripped 4 bases from V and 6 bases from J, with 12 bases between. Germline-derived CDR1 and CDR2 are SGHTA and FQGNSA.